Listed here are 17 T cell receptor beta chains from one sample, sequenced in a study of PD-L1 blockade in urothelial cancer. Sequencing was performed with immunoSEQ multiplex PCR; in TCRdb, only in-frame clones are kept and a portion is missing. The table shows tens of thousands of clones, with about 89% occurring only once. Material: PBMCs, obtained around atezolizumab (anti-PD-L1) treatment. All receptors come from a man aged 60-69 years with urothelial cancer.

J is TRBJ1-1 and V is TRBV7-8, with 8 nucleotides matching TRBD1. This CDR3 spans 14 amino acids. J was trimmed by 8 bases and V by 1 base; bases with no gene match: 6. The germline gives CDR1 SGHVS, CDR2 FQNEAQ. CDR3 sequence (DNA): TGTGCCAGCAGCTTAGTGTCAGGGGGCGCGGAAGCTTTCTTT. Amino acid sequence: CASSLVSGGAEAFF.

This CDR3 is CAISTPEGPGLAHEQFF. DNA for the CDR3: TGTGCCATCAGTACCCCCGAAGGACCGGGACTAGCCCATGAGCAGTTCTTC. The gene calls are TRBV10-3 and TRBJ2-1; 9 nucleotides agree with TRBD2. Germline V gene sequence: CDR1 ENHRY, CDR2 SYGVKD. This CDR3 comprises 17 residues. Unmatched junction bases numbered 16, after V lost 5 bases and J lost 8 bases.

The table lists this clone with a count of one. The chain recombines TRBV19 with TRBJ1-5; TRBD1 aligns across 8 bases. CDR1 and CDR2 (germline): LNHDA, SQIVND (reference sequence). The CDR3 has 13 amino acids. The junction had 2 bases not matched to a gene; V was cut back by 6 bases and J by 4 bases. This CDR3 reads CASRTGVNQPQHF. The CDR3 DNA sequence: TGTGCCAGTAGGACAGGGGTAAATCAGCCCCAGCATTTT.

The chain recombines TRBV4-1 with TRBJ1-5; 7 positions match TRBD1. After removal of 10 bases from V and 7 bases from J, the junction contained 10 bases not matched to a gene. The V gene's germline CDR1 is MGHRA and CDR2 YSYEKL. The CDR3 is 13 residues long. As DNA, the CDR3 is TGCGCCACCTCGACAGGGCTCAACCAGCCCCAGCATTTT. Translation gives CATSTGLNQPQHF.

For this clone: At one boundary the junction diverges from the germline segment, which might be a read error. The J gene is TRBJ2-4, the V gene TRBV7-2; TRBD1 might be the D (5 bases). The germline V gene encodes CDR1 SGHTA and CDR2 FQGNSA. The CDR3 has 14 amino acids. In nucleotides, the CDR3 is TGTGCCAGCAGCTTAGTTTTGTCCGACAGACACATCAACTTC. It encodes CASSLVLSDRHINF.

This sequence joins TRBV28 and TRBJ2-3, with D perhaps matching TRBD2 (7 bases). Germline V gene data show CDR1 as MDHEN and CDR2 as SYDVKM. V was shortened by 6 bases and J by 8 bases, with 15 bases between the two germline ends. The CDR3 spans 13 residues. The CDR3 region has the DNA TGTGCCAGCAGAGTCGGGGGGCGAGGTACGCAGTATTTT. The encoded protein is CASRVGGRGTQYF.

V usage is TRBV7-3 and J usage is TRBJ2-2, with 10 bases matching TRBD1. This CDR3 has 16 residues. The V gene end was trimmed by 5 bases and the J gene end by 3 bases; junction bases not matched to a gene: 6. CDR1 and CDR2 (germline): SGHTA, FQGTGA. The CDR3 loop is CASSSRTGGDTGELFF. The CDR3 coding sequence is TGTGCCAGCAGCAGTCGGACAGGGGGGGACACCGGGGAGCTGTTTTTT.

This clone was counted a few times. The chain links TRBV28 to TRBJ1-1, with TRBD1 as a possible D gene (6 bases). Germline V gene lookup returns CDR1 MDHEN and CDR2 SYDVKM. Trimming stripped 6 bases from V and 2 bases from J, with 7 bases between. CDR3 length equals 12 residues. The CDR3 loop reads CASSRGNTEAFF. Written as DNA, the CDR3 is TGTGCCAGCAGCAGGGGTAACACTGAAGCTTTCTTT.

A single count supports this clone. This sequence joins TRBV18 and TRBJ2-3; perhaps TRBD2 as D (6 bases). Per the germline V gene, CDR1 is KGHSH and CDR2 is LQKENI. V was clipped by 3 bases and J by 3 bases, with 10 bases between them. CDR3 length: 14 residues. The CDR3 coding sequence is TGTGCCAGCTCACCCGGACGGGGGACAGATACGCAGTATTTT. Translating it yields CASSPGRGTDTQYF. Full variable domain (rest looked up from reference TRBV18 and TRBJ2-3): NAGVMQNPRHLVRRRGQEARLRCSPMKGHSHVYWYRQLPEEGLKFMVYLQKENIIDESGMPKERFSAEFPKEGPSILRIQQVVRGDSAAYFCASSPGRGTDTQYFGPGTRLTVL.

This clone came up once. The chain recombines TRBV5-1 with TRBJ2-5; D is unclear. V gave up 5 bases and J gave up 5 bases, with 16 bases separating them. Germline V gene data show CDR1 as SGHRS and CDR2 as YFSETQ. The CDR3 is made up of 14 amino acids. The CDR3 DNA follows: TGCGCCAGCAGACCTACTGTCACTTCGGAGACCCAGTACTTC. This sequence encodes CASRPTVTSETQYF.

As for this clone: Germline and junction disagree at one end, which may indicate a read error. The chain links TRBV7-7 to TRBJ2-3; TRBD2 aligns across 7 bases. Germline loops: CDR1 SSHAT, CDR2 FNYEAQ (reference sequence). The CDR3 consists of 16 residues. CDR3: CASSLGAAGATDTQYF. CDR3 coding DNA: TGTGCTAGCAGCTTAGGCGCGGCGGGAGCCACAGATACGCAGTATTTT.

This rearrangement joins TRBV7-3 to TRBJ1-3; 8 nucleotides match TRBD1. Germline lookup yields CDR1 SGHTA and CDR2 FQGTGA. This CDR3 comprises 14 residues. V lost 5 bases to trimming and J lost 8 bases; unmatched junction nucleotides: 8. The CDR3 sequence: CASSPGGLGDTIYF. DNA of the CDR3: TGTGCCAGCAGCCCAGGGGGCCTGGGGGACACCATATATTTT. The whole variable domain, remainder taken from reference TRBV7-3 and TRBJ1-3, is GAGVSQTPSNKVTEKGKYVELRCDPISGHTALYWYRQSLGQGPEFLIYFQGTGAADDSGLPNDRFFAVRPEGSVSTLKIQRTERGDSAVYLCASSPGGLGDTIYFGEGSWLTVV.

The gene calls are TRBV7-9 and TRBJ1-1, with D perhaps matching TRBD1 (5 bases). Deletions cut 6 bases from V and 5 bases from J, with 22 bases between. Germline V gene lookup returns CDR1 SEHNR and CDR2 FQNEAQ (reference sequence). The CDR3 extends over 16 amino acids. As DNA, the CDR3 is TGTGCCAGCAGTCCAAGGGGCAGGACCGCTTCTACTGAAGCTTTCTTT. It encodes CASSPRGRTASTEAFF. Based on the CDR3 plus reference TRBV7-9 and TRBJ1-1, the full variable domain is DTGVSQNPRHKITKRGQNVTFRCDPISEHNRLYWYRQTLGQGPEFLTYFQNEAQLEKSRLLSDRFSAERPKGSFSTLEIQRTEQGDSAMYLCASSPRGRTASTEAFFGQGTRLTVV.

A few counts support this clone. The V call is TRBV27, the J call TRBJ2-7, with 13 positions matching TRBD2. This CDR3 is built from 16 residues. CDR1 is MNHEY, CDR2 SMNVEV, per germline (reference sequence). V was clipped by 3 bases and J by 4 bases; unmatched bases: 6. CDR3 sequence: CASSFSGTSGVYEQYF. The CDR3 region has the DNA TGTGCCAGCAGTTTCTCCGGGACTAGCGGGGTTTACGAGCAGTACTTC.

This clone was seen a single time. The V gene is TRBV28, the J gene TRBJ1-4, with D possibly matching TRBD1 (6 bases). The V gene's germline CDR1 is MDHEN and CDR2 SYDVKM. V lost 2 bases to trimming and J lost 7 bases, with 14 bases between them. CDR3 length: 15 amino acids. CDR3 residues: CASSLPQGTGEKLFF. The CDR3 DNA reads TGTGCCAGCAGTTTACCACAGGGAACGGGTGAAAAACTGTTTTTT.

The chain couples TRBV28 to TRBJ2-7, with TRBD2 matching over 10 bases. The CDR3 has 14 amino acids. The germline V gene has CDR1 MDHEN and CDR2 SYDVKM. V was pared by 2 bases and J by 5 bases, with 3 bases of the junction left unmatched. The CDR3 loop reads CASSLGLAGDEQYF. The CDR3, as DNA: TGTGCCAGCAGTTTAGGGCTAGCGGGAGACGAGCAGTACTTC.

The gene calls are TRBV7-3 and TRBJ2-7; 10 nucleotides line up with TRBD1. This CDR3 contains 13 residues. V was pared by 5 bases and J by 6 bases, with 4 bases of the junction left unmatched. Germline CDR1 reads SGHTA; CDR2 reads FQGTGA. This CDR3 reads CASSHGQGGEQYF. Written as DNA, the CDR3 is TGTGCCAGCAGCCATGGACAGGGGGGCGAGCAGTACTTC.